Sequencing of this TCR beta chain was carried out in a study of PD-1 blockade in mismatch repair-deficient tumors. Study outcomes and limitations: Rapid post-treatment expansion, then contraction, generally preceding radiologic response, marked tumor-resident clones.

Every patient had mismatch repair deficiency by PCR or immunohistochemistry. Clones were read by immunoSEQ multiplex PCR, and TCRdb kept only the in-frame ones, dropping some. This sample yields tens of thousands of clones, of which 79% are seen a single time; over 20% belongs to the top ten. Points on this clone: The target antigen is unknown.

V gave up 6 bases and J gave up 5 bases, with 24 bases separating them. CDR3 length: 17 amino acids. From germline, CDR1 is SEHNR and CDR2 FQNEAQ (reference sequence). The chain combines TRBV7-9 with TRBJ2-3; D might be TRBD1 (6 bases). The TCR originated in an adult with mismatch repair-deficient cancer. The sequencing used peripheral blood, collected 4 weeks after starting pembrolizumab. Here the CDR3 reads CASSPIGGGQYGDTQYF. The CDR3 DNA sequence: TGTGCCAGCAGTCCCATAGGTGGGGGCCAGTATGGAGATACGCAGTATTTT. The whole variable domain, remainder taken from reference TRBV7-9 and TRBJ2-3, is DTGVSQNPRHKITKRGQNVTFRCDPISEHNRLYWYRQTLGQGPEFLTYFQNEAQLEKSRLLSDRFSAERPKGSFSTLEIQRTEQGDSAMYLCASSPIGGGQYGDTQYFGPGTRLTVL.